Here is one T cell receptor (beta chain) with its context. These data are taken from a study of blood T cell repertoires in COVID-19. Study-level background: Samples of COVID-19 (acute and convalescent) were obtained from the United States, Italy and Spain. T cells, B-cell-depleted T cells, or PBMCs supplied cDNA or gDNA.

In the source study's methods: Estimation of nucleated cell counts relied on the amplification of reference gene primers. The table came from immunoSEQ multiplex PCR; TCRdb's copy has only in-frame clones and leaves some out. D and trimming were read from the DNA, whereas the V and J calls and clone size are those reported in that table. The sample lists about 21,000 clones; around 90% were seen once. The specimen was peripheral blood. This receptor was obtained from a human donor with active COVID-19. The donor label of this sample is uncertain.

The CDR3 nucleotides are TGTGCCAGCTCGCTAGCGTCTGTCTCTGGGGCCAACGTCCTGACTTTC. It translates to CASSLASVSGANVLTF. This chain uses TRBV25-1 with TRBJ2-6; possibly TRBD2 for D (6 bases). The CDR3 is 16 residues long. Germline CDR1 is MGHDK and CDR2 is SYGVNS. Trimming removed 8 bases at V and 0 bases at J, with 14 bases between.